A selection of T cell receptor beta chains follows, all from one sample in a study of T cell repertoires in cytomegalovirus infection. Each CDR3 protein is one row after TCRdb ran MiXCR on the reads. This sample yields roughly 990,000 distinct CDR3 sequences, of which 31% are seen a single time; more than 12% belongs to the top ten. These receptors' targets are unknown. The sample consisted of cultured CD8+ T cells from PBMCs, taken from culture after CMV antigen stimulation. All receptors derive from a human donor in good health (CMV status not recorded). Some clones in this sample may be carry-over from other donors' samples. CDR3s leave out the opening cysteine and the closing phenylalanine or tryptophan.

v_call,j_call,cdr3_aa
TRBV20-1,TRBJ2-1,SAFSGAPLMNEQF
TRBV10-2,TRBJ1-1,ASSEAPPGMNTEAF
TRBV3-1,TRBJ2-1,ASSQAGTNEQF
TRBV5-6,TRBJ2-5,ASSFRDPYQETQY
TRBV6-2/TRBV6-3,TRBJ2-1,ASTKPSGHYNEQF
TRBV15,TRBJ2-7,VTSRVGTSVSYEQY
TRBV19,TRBJ1-1,ASSNPWDSAALNTEAF
TRBV27,TRBJ2-3,ASSAIGARDTQY
TRBV6-6,TRBJ2-3,ASSYPLDTQY
TRBV27,TRBJ2-3,ASSPRTGTNKDTQY
TRBV27,TRBJ1-1,ASRGPGSVGTEAF
TRBV5-6,TRBJ1-2,ASSHWPPGGSDGGYT
TRBV19,TRBJ2-5,ASSTTYQETQY
TRBV5-1,TRBJ2-3,ASSLLGPTSTDTQY
TRBV2,TRBJ2-3,ASSVAGLAGGSTDTQY
TRBV7-6,TRBJ2-1,ASTRGTGGYNEQF
TRBV28,TRBJ1-5,ASSPSGKHGQH
TRBV12-3/TRBV12-4,TRBJ1-2,ASTTGPLNYGYT
TRBV19,TRBJ1-6,ASDRGSYNSPLH
TRBV6-1,TRBJ1-5,ASTDRGRDQPQH
TRBV7-9,TRBJ1-1,ASSYTPEAF
TRBV4-1,TRBJ1-1,ASSQVLGAREAF
TRBV7-6,TRBJ2-3,ASSPQGWDTDTQY
TRBV7-3,TRBJ2-3,ANSTGPSGGTDTQY
TRBV5-5,TRBJ1-1,ASSLGLGGSREEAF
TRBV7-6,TRBJ2-5,ASRDNPGQGRETQY
TRBV14,TRBJ2-3,ASSQYRGVTDTQY
TRBV2,TRBJ1-2,ATYGGDGYT
TRBV7-9,TRBJ2-1,ASSPLLAGGLSNEQF
TRBV7-2,TRBJ2-1,ASSFGGGDYNEQF
TRBV6-5,TRBJ1-6,ASSYPAAPGDNSPLH
TRBV3-1,TRBJ1-5,ASSQGFGQESIYRNQPQH
TRBV7-9,TRBJ2-1,ASSSSPAATYNEQF
TRBV2,TRBJ2-1,ASMGGLSSYNEQF
TRBV7-6,TRBJ2-2,ASSLGLAGNTGELF
TRBV7-6,TRBJ2-1,ASSLTWAGQSYNEQF
TRBV27,TRBJ1-6,ASSSDSSYSPLH